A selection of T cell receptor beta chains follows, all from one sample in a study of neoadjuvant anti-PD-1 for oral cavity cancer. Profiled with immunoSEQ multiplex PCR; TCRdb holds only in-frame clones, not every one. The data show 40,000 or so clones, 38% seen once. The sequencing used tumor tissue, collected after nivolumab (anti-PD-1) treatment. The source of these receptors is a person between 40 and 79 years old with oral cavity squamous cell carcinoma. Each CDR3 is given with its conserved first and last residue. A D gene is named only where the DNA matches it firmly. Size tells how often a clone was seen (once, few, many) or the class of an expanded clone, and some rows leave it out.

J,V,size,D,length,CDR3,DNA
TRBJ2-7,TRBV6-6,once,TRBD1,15,CASSYSGQGAYEQYF,TGTGCCAGCAGTTACTCGGGACAGGGGGCCTACGAGCAGTACTTC
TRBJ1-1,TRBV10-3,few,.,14,CAIKGREVGSEAFF,TGTGCCATCAAAGGGAGGGAGGTTGGGTCTGAAGCTTTCTTT
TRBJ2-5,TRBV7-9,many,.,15,CASSWTAWYQETQYF,TGTGCCAGCAGCTGGACAGCGTGGTACCAAGAGACCCAGTACTTC
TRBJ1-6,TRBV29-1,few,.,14,CSGRVGGRDSPLHF,TGCAGCGGAAGGGTAGGAGGGAGAGACTCACCCCTCCACTTT
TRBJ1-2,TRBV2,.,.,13,CASSVSGPAGYTF,TGTGCCAGCAGTGTTTCAGGGCCGGCTGGCTACACCTTC
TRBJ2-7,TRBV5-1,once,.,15,CASSLGGRGTGEQYF,TGCGCCAGCAGCTTGGGGGGCAGGGGCACTGGCGAGCAGTACTTC
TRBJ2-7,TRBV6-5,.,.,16,CASSYSMAGGSYEQYF,TGTGCCAGCAGTTACTCGATGGCAGGGGGGTCCTACGAGCAGTACTTC
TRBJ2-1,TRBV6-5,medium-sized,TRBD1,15,CASSYRDRGGNEQFF,TGTGCCAGCAGTTACCGGGACAGGGGAGGGAATGAGCAGTTCTTC
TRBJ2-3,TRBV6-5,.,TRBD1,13,CASTGTGKDTQYF,TGTGCCAGCACCGGGACAGGGAAAGATACGCAGTATTTT
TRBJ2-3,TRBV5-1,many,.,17,CASSLVASSVSTDTQYF,TGCGCCAGCAGCTTGGTGGCGTCTAGTGTGAGCACAGATACGCAGTATTTT
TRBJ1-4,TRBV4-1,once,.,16,CASSQDGRRTNEKLFF,TGCGCCAGCAGCCAAGACGGGCGGCGGACTAATGAAAAACTGTTTTTT
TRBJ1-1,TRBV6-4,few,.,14,CASSSSPGNTEAFF,TGTGCCAGCAGTTCATCACCGGGTAACACTGAAGCTTTCTTT
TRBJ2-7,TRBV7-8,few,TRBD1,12,CASSSGTEPRHF,TGTGCCAGCAGCTCAGGGACAGAGCCAAGGCACTTC
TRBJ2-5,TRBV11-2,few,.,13,CASSPDTQETQYF,TGTGCCAGCAGCCCCGACACTCAAGAGACCCAGTACTTC
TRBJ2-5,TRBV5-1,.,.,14,CASSLYKGGETQYF,TGCGCCAGCAGCTTGTACAAAGGAGGAGAGACCCAGTACTTC
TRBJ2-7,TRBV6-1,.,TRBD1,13,CASQDRGLDEQYF,TGTGCCAGTCAGGACAGGGGATTGGACGAGCAGTACTTC
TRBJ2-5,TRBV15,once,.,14,CATSPGGLQETQYF,TGTGCCACCAGCCCTGGCGGTTTACAAGAGACCCAGTACTTC
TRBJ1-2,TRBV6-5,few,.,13,CASSVGGYYGYTF,TGTGCCAGCAGCGTAGGGGGATACTATGGCTACACCTTC
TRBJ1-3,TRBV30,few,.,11,CAWWTGNTIYF,TGTGCCTGGTGGACTGGAAACACCATATATTTT
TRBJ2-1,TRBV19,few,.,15,CASSIDEGGANEQFF,TGTGCCAGTAGTATCGACGAGGGGGGGGCCAATGAGCAGTTCTTC
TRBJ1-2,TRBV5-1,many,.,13,CASSSTAPYGYTF,TGCGCCAGCAGCTCCACAGCTCCCTATGGCTACACCTTC
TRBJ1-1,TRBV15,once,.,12,CATSRVEGVAFF,TGTGCCACCAGCAGAGTCGAGGGTGTAGCTTTCTTT
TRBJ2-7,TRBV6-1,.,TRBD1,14,CASGYRDSNYEQYF,TGTGCCAGCGGATATCGGGACAGTAACTACGAGCAGTACTTC
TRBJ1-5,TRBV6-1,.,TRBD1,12,CASGQGNQPQHF,TGTGCCAGTGGACAGGGGAATCAGCCCCAGCATTTT
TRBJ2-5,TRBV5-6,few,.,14,CASSPTGNQETQYF,TGTGCCAGCAGCCCTACAGGGAACCAAGAGACCCAGTACTTC
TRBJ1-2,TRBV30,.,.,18,CAWNQFSSTGEPNYGYTF,TGTGCCTGGAACCAATTCTCCAGCACGGGGGAACCTAACTATGGCTACACCTTC
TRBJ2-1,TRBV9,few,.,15,CASSMRVRGSNEQFF,TGTGCCAGCAGCATGCGGGTAAGGGGATCGAATGAGCAGTTCTTC
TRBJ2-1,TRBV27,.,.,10,CDEPSNEQFF,TGTGATGAACCAAGCAATGAGCAGTTCTTC
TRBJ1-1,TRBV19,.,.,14,CASSIEPGRVEAFF,TGTGCCAGTAGTATAGAGCCAGGGAGGGTTGAAGCTTTCTTT
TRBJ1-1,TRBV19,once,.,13,CASSILTVSGAFF,TGTGCCAGTAGTATATTGACAGTAAGTGGAGCTTTCTTT
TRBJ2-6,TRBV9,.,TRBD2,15,CASSAREAGANVLTF,TGTGCCAGCAGCGCCCGGGAGGCTGGGGCCAACGTCCTGACTTTC
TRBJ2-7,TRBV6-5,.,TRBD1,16,CASSYSSRGRGYEQYF,TGTGCCAGCAGTTACTCATCCAGGGGGCGCGGTTACGAGCAGTACTTC
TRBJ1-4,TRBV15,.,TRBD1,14,CATSSGTGVEKLFF,TGTGCCACCAGCAGCGGGACAGGGGTTGAAAAACTGTTTTTT
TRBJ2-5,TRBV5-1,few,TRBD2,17,CASSLSVAGANQETQYF,TGCGCCAGCAGCTTGTCGGTAGCGGGGGCAAACCAAGAGACCCAGTACTTC
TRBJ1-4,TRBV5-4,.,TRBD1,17,CASSLGLGQGPNEKLFF,TGTGCCAGCAGCTTAGGACTCGGACAGGGCCCAAATGAAAAACTGTTTTTT
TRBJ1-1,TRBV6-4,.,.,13,CASSDHSGTEAFF,TGTGCCAGCAGTGATCACAGCGGCACTGAAGCTTTCTTT
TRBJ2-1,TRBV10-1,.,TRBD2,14,CASRKAGPYNEQFF,TGCGCCAGCAGGAAAGCGGGGCCCTACAATGAGCAGTTCTTC
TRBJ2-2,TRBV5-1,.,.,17,CASSLVGQGGVTGELFF,TGCGCCAGCAGCTTGGTCGGCCAGGGGGGTGTCACCGGGGAGCTGTTTTTT
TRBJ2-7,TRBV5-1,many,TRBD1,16,CASTKDRDRAPYEQYF,TGCGCCAGCACCAAGGACCGGGACAGGGCCCCTTACGAGCAGTACTTC
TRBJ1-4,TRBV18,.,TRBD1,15,CASSPPGRGNEKLFF,TGTGCCAGCTCACCACCGGGCAGGGGGAATGAAAAACTGTTTTTT
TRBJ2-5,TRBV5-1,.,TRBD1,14,CASSLGGQRETQYF,TGCGCCAGCAGCTTGGGGGGACAGAGGGAGACCCAGTACTTC
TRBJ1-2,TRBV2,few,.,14,CASSEWGRPRGYTF,TGTGCCAGCAGTGAATGGGGTAGACCCCGAGGCTACACCTTC
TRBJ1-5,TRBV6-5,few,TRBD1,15,CASSYSYTGDQPQHF,TGTGCCAGCAGTTACTCCTATACAGGGGATCAGCCCCAGCATTTT
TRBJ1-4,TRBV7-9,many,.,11,CAKDSGEKLFF,TGTGCCAAAGACAGTGGTGAAAAACTGTTTTTT
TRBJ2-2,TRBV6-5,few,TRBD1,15,CASRKRTGRTGELFF,TGTGCCAGCAGGAAAAGGACAGGTCGCACCGGGGAGCTGTTTTTT
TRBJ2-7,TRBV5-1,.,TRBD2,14,CASSLGGAIYEQYF,TGCGCCAGCAGCCTCGGGGGGGCTATATACGAGCAGTACTTC
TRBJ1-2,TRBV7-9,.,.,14,CASSPEVPGDGYTF,TGTGCCAGCAGCCCTGAAGTCCCGGGGGATGGCTACACCTTC
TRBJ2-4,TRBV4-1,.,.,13,CASSQGSLNIQYF,TGCGCCAGCAGCCAAGGGTCCCTAAACATTCAGTACTTC